Listed below are T cell receptor beta chains from one sample, sequenced in a study of shared clonotypes between healthy human individuals. TCRdb's table, derived via immunoSEQ multiplex PCR, lists solely in-frame clones and lacks some. Seen here are fewer than 3 million clones, about 90% observed once, and the top ten hold about 0.41%. The sequencing sample was made of naive CD4+ T cells from PBMCs. The receptor source for this set is a man in his late teens or twenties in good health. Some clones in this sample may be carry-over from other donors' samples. Both conserved end residues are part of each CDR3. The D gene is left open where the match is weak.

V gene: TRBV5-6; D gene: TRBD1; J gene: TRBJ1-1; CDR3 protein: CASSAGTGYTEAFF
V gene: TRBV6-5; D gene: -; J gene: TRBJ2-7; CDR3 protein: CASSSLSRSYEQYF
V gene: TRBV10-3; D gene: -; J gene: TRBJ2-7; CDR3 protein: CAISESSQSYEQYF
V gene: TRBV6-1; D gene: -; J gene: TRBJ2-7; CDR3 protein: CASTTNYEQYF
V gene: TRBV4-1; D gene: -; J gene: TRBJ2-2; CDR3 protein: CASSLGDGGAITGELFF
V gene: TRBV6-5; D gene: -; J gene: TRBJ2-7; CDR3 protein: CASSYSGSYEQYF
V gene: TRBV9; D gene: -; J gene: TRBJ1-3; CDR3 protein: CASSPEGTSGNTIYF
V gene: TRBV9; D gene: -; J gene: TRBJ2-4; CDR3 protein: CASSEGDSAKNIQYF
V gene: TRBV15; D gene: -; J gene: TRBJ1-5; CDR3 protein: CATSRGGWGGGNQPQHF
V gene: TRBV11-3; D gene: -; J gene: TRBJ2-7; CDR3 protein: CASSSGTNYYEQYF
V gene: TRBV18; D gene: TRBD1; J gene: TRBJ2-7; CDR3 protein: CASSSGTDSYEQYF
V gene: TRBV5-4; D gene: TRBD1; J gene: TRBJ2-2; CDR3 protein: CASSLGGQGSGELFF
V gene: TRBV7-9; D gene: -; J gene: TRBJ1-5; CDR3 protein: CASSLMDIGWHNQPQHF
V gene: TRBV25-1; D gene: -; J gene: TRBJ1-1; CDR3 protein: CASSGEKGAFF
V gene: TRBV7-9; D gene: -; J gene: TRBJ1-1; CDR3 protein: CASSLGYGVNTEAFF
V gene: TRBV29-1; D gene: -; J gene: TRBJ2-1; CDR3 protein: CSAGGAPSYNEQFF
V gene: TRBV30; D gene: TRBD2; J gene: TRBJ2-5; CDR3 protein: CAWSNPSGTETQYF
V gene: TRBV28; D gene: TRBD1; J gene: TRBJ1-5; CDR3 protein: CASRSGGPNQPQHF
V gene: TRBV4-3; D gene: TRBD1; J gene: TRBJ2-3; CDR3 protein: CASSQGRVGVGQGAADTQYF
V gene: TRBV19; D gene: TRBD1; J gene: TRBJ2-7; CDR3 protein: CASSNQGANEQYF
V gene: TRBV5-8; D gene: -; J gene: TRBJ2-7; CDR3 protein: CASSLASYEQYF
V gene: TRBV7-3; D gene: -; J gene: TRBJ1-1; CDR3 protein: CASSPNVGGRAEAFF
V gene: TRBV11-1; D gene: -; J gene: TRBJ1-2; CDR3 protein: CASSWQGHGYTF
V gene: TRBV11-2; D gene: TRBD2; J gene: TRBJ2-1; CDR3 protein: CASSSLAGPDNEQFF
V gene: TRBV7-2; D gene: TRBD1; J gene: TRBJ2-1; CDR3 protein: CASKTGVYNEQFF
V gene: TRBV5-6; D gene: TRBD2; J gene: TRBJ2-1; CDR3 protein: CASSTLGGRRVPDEQFF
V gene: TRBV6-6; D gene: -; J gene: TRBJ1-2; CDR3 protein: CASSYLRNTDYGYTF
V gene: TRBV7-2; D gene: -; J gene: TRBJ1-2; CDR3 protein: CASSLRGGYYGYTF
V gene: TRBV5-1; D gene: TRBD2; J gene: TRBJ2-3; CDR3 protein: CASSSLAGSTDTQYF
V gene: TRBV7-8; D gene: -; J gene: TRBJ1-1; CDR3 protein: CASSLAIGGREAFF
V gene: TRBV10-3; D gene: TRBD1; J gene: TRBJ1-2; CDR3 protein: CAISESGTGGLYGYTF
V gene: TRBV28; D gene: -; J gene: TRBJ1-1; CDR3 protein: CASSFPRGNTEAFF
V gene: TRBV19; D gene: TRBD1; J gene: TRBJ2-2; CDR3 protein: CASSIDLGTGTIGELFF
V gene: TRBV25-1; D gene: -; J gene: TRBJ1-2; CDR3 protein: CASSDTGTYGYTF
V gene: TRBV19; D gene: TRBD2; J gene: TRBJ2-1; CDR3 protein: CASSLRLAGYNEQFF
V gene: TRBV19; D gene: TRBD1; J gene: TRBJ1-2; CDR3 protein: CASSQQGYGYTF